The entry below gives a single TCR beta chain sequence along with its context. This sample stems from a study of response to subunit inactivated influenza vaccine. V gave up 4 bases and J gave up 6 bases; unmatched junction bases: 4. The CDR3 covers 15 residues. TCRdb reanalysed the RT-PCR reads using MiXCR and keeps one entry per CDR3 protein. This table holds hundreds of thousands of distinct CDR3 sequences, around 15% found once. The TCR sequence derives from a man in his fifties who received an inactivated influenza vaccine. Here the sequenced sample was PBMCs from blood, taken 14 days before vaccination. The chain combines TRBV12-3 or TRBV12-4 with TRBJ2-2; the match to TRBD2 covers 11 bases. This CDR3 reads CASSSTSGVAGELFF. DNA for the CDR3: TGTGCCAGCAGTTCGACTAGCGGGGTGGCCGGGGAGCTGTTTTTT.